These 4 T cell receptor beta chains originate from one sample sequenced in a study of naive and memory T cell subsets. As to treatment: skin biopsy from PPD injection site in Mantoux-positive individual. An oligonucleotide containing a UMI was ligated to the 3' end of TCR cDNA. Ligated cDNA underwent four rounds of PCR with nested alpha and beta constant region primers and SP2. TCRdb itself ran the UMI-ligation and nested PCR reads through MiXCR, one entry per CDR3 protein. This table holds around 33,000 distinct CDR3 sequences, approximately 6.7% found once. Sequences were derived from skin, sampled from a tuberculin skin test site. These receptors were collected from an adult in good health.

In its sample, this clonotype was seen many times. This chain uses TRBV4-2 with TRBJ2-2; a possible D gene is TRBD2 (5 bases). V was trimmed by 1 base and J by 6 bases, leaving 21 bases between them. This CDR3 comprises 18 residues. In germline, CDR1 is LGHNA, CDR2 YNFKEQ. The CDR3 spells CASSQGGHSLFSAGELFF. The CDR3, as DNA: TGTGCCAGCAGCCAAGGCGGGCATAGTTTGTTCTCGGCCGGGGAGCTGTTTTTT.

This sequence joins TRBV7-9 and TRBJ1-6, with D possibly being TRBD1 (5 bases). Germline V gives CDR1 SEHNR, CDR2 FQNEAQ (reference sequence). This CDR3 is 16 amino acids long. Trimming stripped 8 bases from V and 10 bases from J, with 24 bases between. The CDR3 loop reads CASRRLGSRRDSPLHF. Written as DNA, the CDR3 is TGTGCCAGCCGTCGATTGGGGAGCCGGAGGGACTCACCCCTCCACTTT.

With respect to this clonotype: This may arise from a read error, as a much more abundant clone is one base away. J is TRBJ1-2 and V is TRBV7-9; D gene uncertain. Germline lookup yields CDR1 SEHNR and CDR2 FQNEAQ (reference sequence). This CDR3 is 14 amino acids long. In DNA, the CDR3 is TGTGCCAGCAGCTTAGCGCCAACGGGTTTGCACTACCTCTTC. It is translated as CASSLAPTGLHYLF. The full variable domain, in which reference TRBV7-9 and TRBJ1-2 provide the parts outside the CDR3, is DTGVSQNPRHKITKRGQNVTFRCDPISEHNRLYWYRQTLGQGPEFLTYFQNEAQLEKSRLLSDRFSAERPKGSFSTLEIQRTEQGDSAMYLCASSLAPTGLHYLFGSGTRLTVV.

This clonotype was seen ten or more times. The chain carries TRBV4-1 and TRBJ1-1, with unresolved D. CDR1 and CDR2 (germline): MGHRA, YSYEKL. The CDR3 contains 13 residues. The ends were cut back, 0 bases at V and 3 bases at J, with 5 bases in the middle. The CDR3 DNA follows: TGCGCCAGCAGCCAAGATCCGGACACTGAAGCTTTCTTT. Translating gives CASSQDPDTEAFF.